This passage covers 32 T cell receptor beta chains from one sample sequenced in a study of shared clonotypes between healthy human individuals. Sequencing was performed with immunoSEQ multiplex PCR; in TCRdb, only in-frame clones are kept and a portion is missing. The sample lists 750,000 to 1,000,000 clones; 80% to 95% were seen once. Naive CD8 cells were CD45RO-negative, positively selected for CCR7, excluding terminally differentiated effector memory CD45RA+ cells. Sequenced material: naive CD8+ T cells sorted from blood. These receptors were collected from a man aged 25 to 40 in good health.

This sequence joins TRBV2 and TRBJ2-7; tentatively, D is TRBD1 or TRBD2 (5 bases each). The V gene lost 8 bases and the J gene lost 0 bases, with 17 bases spanning the gap. This CDR3 is built from 15 residues. The V gene's germline CDR1 is SNHLY and CDR2 FYNNEI. CDR3 residues: CASPMGTANSYEQYF. In DNA, the CDR3 is TGTGCCAGCCCCATGGGGACGGCTAACTCCTACGAGCAGTACTTC.

Only one count was recorded for this clone. J is TRBJ2-7 and V is TRBV29-1; D uncertain. The CDR3 covers 13 residues. With 5 bases removed from V and 7 bases from J, the gap between germline ends came to 18 bases. Germline V gene lookup returns CDR1 SQVTM and CDR2 ANQGSEA. The CDR3 sequence is CSVRVPHGNEQYF. CDR3 nucleotide sequence: TGCAGCGTTCGTGTACCCCATGGGAATGAGCAGTACTTC.

The chain carries TRBV27 and TRBJ1-5; D unclear. CDR1 is MNHEY, CDR2 SMNVEV, per germline (reference sequence). V lost 0 bases, J lost 9 bases, and 9 bases lay in between. The CDR3 is 13 amino acids. The CDR3 is CASSLSSVWPQHF. The CDR3 nucleotides are TGTGCCAGCAGTTTATCGTCGGTGTGGCCCCAGCATTTT.

Details on this clone: Other DNA sequences from this sample encode an identical CDR3 as well. This chain connects TRBV5-6 to TRBJ2-7; D unclear. The CDR3 spans 13 residues. Germline assignment: CDR1 SGHDT and CDR2 YYEEEE. The germline V and J ends were trimmed by 0 bases and 2 bases, with 6 bases remaining between them. The CDR3 protein is CASSLGSPYEQYF. The CDR3 coding sequence is TGTGCCAGCAGCTTGGGTTCCCCCTACGAGCAGTACTTC.

The rearrangement links TRBV5-6 to TRBJ2-5; 8 bases are shared with TRBD2. V trimming: 4 bases; J trimming: 5 bases; junction bases outside the gene matches: 13. This CDR3 is built from 16 residues. Looked up from germline, CDR1 is SGHDT and CDR2 is YYEEEE. In DNA, the CDR3 is TGTGCCAGCAGCCCCGGGGGGGGCGGGAGTCGGGAGACCCAGTACTTC. It yields the protein CASSPGGGGSRETQYF.

The chain has TRBV13 and TRBJ2-1; D is uncertain. CDR3 length: 14 amino acids. V lost 2 bases and J lost 4, with 9 bases in between. Germline values: CDR1 PRHDT, CDR2 FYEKMQ (reference sequence). In nucleotides, the CDR3 is TGTGCCAGCAGCTTACGGTACGATTACAATGAGCAGTTCTTC. It specifies CASSLRYDYNEQFF.

V usage is TRBV5-4 and J usage is TRBJ2-2; the match to TRBD1 covers 9 bases. Germline values: CDR1 SGHNT, CDR2 YYREEE (reference sequence). The CDR3 contains 15 residues. V lost 3 bases to trimming and J lost 5 bases; unmatched junction nucleotides: 5. The CDR3: CASSWEGQGTGELFF. The CDR3 DNA sequence: TGTGCCAGCAGCTGGGAGGGACAGGGAACCGGGGAGCTGTTTTTT. Together with reference TRBV5-4 and TRBJ2-2, the CDR3 gives the full variable domain: ETGVTQSPTHLIKTRGQQVTLRCSSQSGHNTVSWYQQALGQGPQFIFQYYREEENGRGNFPPRFSGLQFPNYSSELNVNALELDDSALYLCASSWEGQGTGELFFGEGSRLTVL.

The V gene is TRBV7-9, the J gene TRBJ2-3; possibly TRBD1 or TRBD2 for D (6 bases each). The germline CDR1 and CDR2 sequences are SEHNR and FQNEAQ (reference sequence). The ends were cut back, 5 bases at V and 2 bases at J, with 17 bases in the middle. CDR3 length: 16 residues. CDR3 nucleotides: TGTGCCAGCAGCCCTCGGGGGACACTCCTCACAGATACGCAGTATTTT. It is translated as CASSPRGTLLTDTQYF.

The chain links TRBV7-9 to TRBJ2-3; D perhaps matches TRBD2 (6 bases). V was shortened by 3 bases and J by 0 bases, with 19 bases between the two germline ends. The CDR3 length is 18 residues. Germline CDR1 SEHNR, CDR2 FQNEAQ (reference sequence). The CDR3 region is CASSFLIGEETSTDTQYF. In DNA, the CDR3 is TGTGCCAGCAGCTTCCTCATAGGGGAGGAAACTAGCACAGATACGCAGTATTTT.

The CDR3 reads CASSLVGPAYNEQFF. CDR3 DNA: TGTGCCAGCAGTTTAGTGGGCCCAGCATACAATGAGCAGTTCTTC. The chain is built from TRBV27 and TRBJ2-1; D not resolved. This CDR3 has 15 amino acids. CDR1 MNHEY and CDR2 SMNVEV come from the germline V gene (reference sequence). Trimming removed 2 bases at V and 4 bases at J, with 12 bases between.

This chain connects TRBV4-1 to TRBJ2-7; 9 bases are a match to TRBD1. The CDR3 has 14 residues. V trimming: 3 bases; J trimming: 6 bases; junction bases outside the gene matches: 6. Germline CDR1 reads MGHRA; CDR2 reads YSYEKL. This CDR3 is CASSQGTGIFEQYF. For the CDR3, the DNA is TGCGCCAGCAGCCAGGGGACAGGGATTTTCGAGCAGTACTTC.

The chain employs TRBV10-1 and TRBJ2-7; D not certain. CDR1 and CDR2 from the germline V gene are WNHNN and SYGVQD (reference sequence). Trimming stripped 1 base from V and 6 bases from J, with 16 bases between. CDR3 length: 15 amino acids. The CDR3 DNA sequence: TGCGCCAGCAGTGAGTTTCGGAGTCTTCCGGCCGAGCAGTACTTC. Its translation: CASSEFRSLPAEQYF.

This chain links TRBV6-5 with TRBJ1-1; no firm D call. The length of the CDR3 is 15 residues. Trimming cost V 2 bases and J 1 base, with 11 bases left between them. CDR1 and CDR2 from the germline V gene are MNHEY and SVGAGI. This CDR3 is CASSYLLAGNTEAFF. For the CDR3, the DNA is TGTGCCAGCAGTTACCTACTGGCAGGGAACACTGAAGCTTTCTTT.

This chain uses TRBV11-2 with TRBJ2-1; D gene unclear. Looked up from germline, CDR1 is SGHAT and CDR2 is FQNNGV. The ends were cut back, 1 base at V and 5 bases at J, with 18 bases in the middle. This CDR3 contains 17 residues. CDR3 sequence (DNA): TGTGCCAGCAGCTTAGGACCGGGTTTGAACAGTCACAATGAGCAGTTCTTC. This sequence encodes CASSLGPGLNSHNEQFF. Variable domain in full (rest from reference TRBV11-2 and TRBJ2-1): EAGVAQSPRYKIIEKRQSVAFWCNPISGHATLYWYQQILGQGPKLLIQFQNNGVVDDSQLPKDRFSAERLKGVDSTLKIQPAKLEDSAVYLCASSLGPGLNSHNEQFFGPGTRLTVL.

The chain couples TRBV7-9 to TRBJ2-5; D is ambiguous. Trimming removed 5 bases at V and 3 bases at J, with 10 bases between. Germline V gene lookup returns CDR1 SEHNR and CDR2 FQNEAQ (reference sequence). This CDR3 has 13 residues. This CDR3 reads CASSRAIKETQYF. As DNA, the CDR3 is TGTGCCAGCAGCCGAGCCATTAAAGAGACCCAGTACTTC.

The rearrangement links TRBV5-4 to TRBJ2-1; maybe TRBD2 (6 bases). The germline V gene has CDR1 SGHNT and CDR2 YYREEE (reference sequence). The CDR3 is made up of 17 amino acids. V was cut by 0 bases and J by 8 bases, with 21 bases left in between. The CDR3, as DNA: TGTGCCAGCAGCTTGGAGTCTAGCGCTGGGAGAAAGGATGAGCAGTTCTTC. Translation gives CASSLESSAGRKDEQFF.

This sequence joins TRBV13 and TRBJ2-2; D is perhaps TRBD1 (6 bases). The germline V gene encodes CDR1 PRHDT and CDR2 FYEKMQ (reference sequence). The CDR3 sequence is 15 residues long. V was clipped by 7 bases and J by 1 base, with 13 bases between them. Written as DNA, the CDR3 is TGTGCCAGCATACAGGGCGAGCGGAACACCGGGGAGCTGTTTTTT. It yields the protein CASIQGERNTGELFF. Full variable domain (rest looked up from reference TRBV13 and TRBJ2-2): AAGVIQSPRHLIKEKRETATLKCYPIPRHDTVYWYQQGPGQDPQFLISFYEKMQSDKGSIPDRFSAQQFSDYHSELNMSSLELGDSALYFCASIQGERNTGELFFGEGSRLTVL.

The table lists this clone with many counts. The chain recombines TRBV7-2 with TRBJ1-5; TRBD1 agrees at 9 bases. Trimming cost V 3 bases and J 3 bases; bases outside gene matches: 6. In germline, CDR1 is SGHTA, CDR2 FQGNSA. The CDR3 has 16 amino acids. Here the CDR3 reads CASSFLGQGINQPQHF. CDR3 in DNA: TGTGCCAGCAGCTTTCTGGGACAGGGAATCAATCAGCCCCAGCATTTT.

V gene TRBV28 combines with J gene TRBJ2-7; 14 bases line up with TRBD2. The germline V gene encodes CDR1 MDHEN and CDR2 SYDVKM. Losses at the gene ends were 4 bases for V and 5 bases for J; bases not matched to a gene: 7. The CDR3 spans 16 residues. CDR3 residues: CASSYKTGLAGDEQYF. The CDR3 nucleotides read TGTGCCAGCAGTTACAAAACGGGACTAGCGGGAGACGAGCAGTACTTC.

V is TRBV6-5 and J is TRBJ2-7; perhaps TRBD1 as D (6 bases). CDR1 MNHEY and CDR2 SVGAGI come from the germline V gene. The CDR3 is 13 amino acids. Trimming took off 4 bases at V and 3 bases at J, with 10 bases between the two ends. The CDR3 coding sequence is TGTGCCAGCAGTTTCCAACAGGGCTACGAGCAGTACTTC. It translates to CASSFQQGYEQYF.

The chain has TRBV21-1 and TRBJ2-4; TRBD2, the D gene given by the table, was not confirmed from the DNA. TRBV21-1 is described as a pseudogene. The CDR3 contains 20 residues. CDR3 in DNA: TGTGCCAGCAGCAAAGGGGATCCGCTAGCACCCGGTGAAGCCAAAAACATTCAGTACTTC. Its translation: CASSKGDPLAPGEAKNIQYF.

The rearrangement links TRBV5-4 to TRBJ2-7; the match to TRBD2 covers 14 bases. The CDR3 length is 18 residues. Germline lookup yields CDR1 SGHNT and CDR2 YYREEE (reference sequence). V was pared by 3 bases and J by 4 bases, with 12 bases of the junction left unmatched. CDR3 in amino acids: CASSSRTSGRRGRYEQYF. CDR3 in DNA: TGTGCCAGCAGCTCACGGACTAGCGGGAGGAGGGGTCGGTACGAGCAGTACTTC.

This sequence joins TRBV29-1 and TRBJ2-2; tentatively, D is TRBD2 (6 bases). V was pared by 6 bases and J by 7 bases, with 18 bases between. Germline lookup yields CDR1 SQVTM and CDR2 ANQGSEA. The length of the CDR3 is 14 residues. The CDR3 DNA is TGCAGCGTCGCCGGGACTGGAGCCCTCGGGGAGCTGTTTTTT. This encodes CSVAGTGALGELFF.

This clone was seen a few times. This sample also contains other DNA sequences that code for the same CDR3. The gene calls are TRBV5-6 and TRBJ2-7; D is uncertain. Germline assignment: CDR1 SGHDT and CDR2 YYEEEE. Trimming stripped 0 bases from V and 0 bases from J, with 4 bases between. This CDR3 has 13 residues. Here the CDR3 reads CASSLGSSYEQYF. The CDR3 nucleotides read TGTGCCAGCAGCTTGGGTAGCTCCTACGAGCAGTACTTC.

The chain couples TRBV2 to TRBJ1-1; D is undetermined. Germline V gene data show CDR1 as SNHLY and CDR2 as FYNNEI. The CDR3 sequence is 11 residues long. V lost 8 bases to trimming and J lost 5 bases, with 9 bases between them. In DNA, the CDR3 is TGTGCCAGCCGAAAGAGAACTGAAGCTTTCTTT. It specifies CASRKRTEAFF.

This chain links TRBV2 with TRBJ2-5; either TRBD1 or TRBD2 may fit D (5 bases each). The germline V gene has CDR1 SNHLY and CDR2 FYNNEI. V was trimmed by 6 bases and J by 5 bases, leaving 19 bases between them. The CDR3 totals 15 residues. CDR3: CASSPRDLSIETQYF. As DNA, the CDR3 is TGTGCCAGCAGCCCCCGGGACCTAAGTATCGAGACCCAGTACTTC.

This chain joins TRBV7-5 and TRBJ2-2; the table's D call TRBD1 went unverified against the DNA. TRBV7-5 counts as a pseudogene. The CDR3 consists of 17 residues. CDR3 region: CVRSAEVGQQNTGELFF. The CDR3 nucleotides read TGTGTCAGAAGCGCCGAGGTGGGACAGCAGAACACCGGGGAGCTGTTTTTT.

This sequence joins TRBV18 and TRBJ1-1; TRBD1 matches 8 bases. Trimming removed 3 bases from V and 3 bases from J; junction bases left unmatched: 6. Germline loops: CDR1 KGHSH, CDR2 LQKENI. The CDR3 length is 15 residues. The CDR3 here is CASSPARGRYTEAFF. Here the CDR3 DNA reads TGTGCCAGCTCACCGGCCAGGGGGCGGTACACTGAAGCTTTCTTT.

V and J are TRBV28 and TRBJ2-1; D remains ambiguous. The CDR3 covers 13 residues. V was trimmed by 7 bases and J by 0 bases, leaving 7 bases between them. The germline V gene has CDR1 MDHEN and CDR2 SYDVKM. CDR3 DNA sequence: TGTGCCAGCATCTCAGGCTCCTACAATGAGCAGTTCTTC. Protein sequence: CASISGSYNEQFF.

V gene TRBV27 combines with J gene TRBJ2-6; TRBD2 matches 13 bases. CDR1 and CDR2 from the germline V gene are MNHEY and SMNVEV (reference sequence). The ends lost 7 bases at V and 4 bases at J; junction bases unmatched: 7. The CDR3 totals 17 residues. CDR3 sequence (DNA): TGTGCCAGCACCCCACTAGCGGGAGGGCCGGGGGCCAACGTCCTGACTTTC. Amino acid sequence: CASTPLAGGPGANVLTF.

The chain recombines TRBV6-5 with TRBJ2-2; D possibly uses TRBD1 or TRBD2 (6 bases each). CDR1 is MNHEY and CDR2 is SVGAGI in the germline V gene. The CDR3 is 15 residues long. The V end lost 2 bases, the J end lost 3 bases, and 10 bases lay between the germline ends. The CDR3 nucleotides are TGTGCCAGCAGTTACAACAGGGAGGACACCGGGGAGCTGTTTTTT. It encodes CASSYNREDTGELFF.

The rearrangement links TRBV19 to TRBJ2-1; a weak D match, TRBD1 (5 bases). The CDR3 consists of 16 residues. Germline CDR1 is LNHDA and CDR2 is SQIVND (reference sequence). Trimming took off 3 bases at V and 0 bases at J, with 12 bases between the two ends. The CDR3 spells CASSIWGVGSYNEQFF. The CDR3 DNA sequence: TGTGCCAGTAGTATTTGGGGCGTTGGCTCCTACAATGAGCAGTTCTTC. Together with reference TRBV19 and TRBJ2-1, the CDR3 gives the full variable domain: DGGITQSPKYLFRKEGQNVTLSCEQNLNHDAMYWYRQDPGQGLRLIYYSQIVNDFQKGDIAEGYSVSREKKESFPLTVTSAQKNPTAFYLCASSIWGVGSYNEQFFGPGTRLTVL.